This TCR beta chain was identified in a study of pediatric ulcerative colitis. Overall study findings and caveats: No controls had the two rectal clonotypes shared by ulcerative colitis patients. Repertoires came from total lymphocyte DNA, not specific subsets.

This was a survey-level run. Profiled with immunoSEQ multiplex PCR; TCRdb holds only in-frame clones, not every one. This sample has around 65,000 clones, with 77% found just once. This clone showed up just a few times. Its antigen is not known. Germline V gives CDR1 LNHDA, CDR2 SQIVND (reference sequence). The CDR3 has 18 residues. V gave up 10 bases and J gave up 3 bases; unmatched junction bases: 21. Sequencing was carried out using blood. The chain recombines TRBV19 with TRBJ2-1, with TRBD2 matching over 7 bases. This receptor was taken from a boy between 10 and 17 years old with moderate ulcerative colitis. Written as DNA, the CDR3 is TGTGCCACCAGGCGAGAATCAGCGGGATCCTCCCACTACAATGAGCAGTTCTTC. Translation gives CATRRESAGSSHYNEQFF.